This TCR beta chain was identified during a study of response to subunit inactivated influenza vaccine. There are a few counts of this clonotype. TCRdb processed the RT-PCR reads anew with MiXCR; each CDR3 protein has one entry. The sample has 650,000 to 800,000 distinct CDR3 sequences; about 15% are singletons. Germline V CDR1 and CDR2: SGHKS, YYEKEE (reference sequence). The CDR3 loop spans 15 amino acids. V was clipped by 2 bases and J by 0 bases, with 9 bases between them. This specimen was PBMCs from blood, taken around 15 days before vaccination. This clonotype originated in a man aged 45-65 years who received an inactivated influenza vaccine. V usage is TRBV5-5 and J usage is TRBJ2-1; D is undetermined. This chain's CDR3 is CASSFTPSSYNEQFF. The CDR3 region has the DNA TGTGCCAGCAGCTTTACACCGAGCTCCTACAATGAGCAGTTCTTC.